This TCR beta chain came from a study of HIV-infected patients and healthy controls. CDR3 length: 16 amino acids. The germline V gene has CDR1 PRHDT and CDR2 FYEKMQ (reference sequence). V shed 4 bases, J shed 2 bases, and the junction held 6 bases outside the gene matches. This clonotype ranks as medium-sized. cDNA was made from approximately 500 ng RNA using alpha and beta constant primers. Each of the alpha and beta chains got its own library through chain-specific third strand synthesis with indices. TCRdb reanalysed the 5' RACE reads using MiXCR and keeps one entry per CDR3 protein. The sample lists several thousand distinct CDR3 sequences, approximately 22% occurring once. Follow-up blood was drawn about 14 weeks, roughly three months, after antiretroviral therapy began. All unsorted peripheral T cells were captured because whole blood was used without fractionation.

The clonotype originates from an adult with HIV infection. The rearrangement uses TRBV13 and TRBJ2-3, with 10 bases aligning to TRBD2. The sample here was blood, taken during antiretroviral therapy. The CDR3 nucleotides are TGTGCCAGCAGCTCCATACTAGCGGGGAACACAGATACGCAGTATTTT. Its translation is CASSSILAGNTDTQYF.